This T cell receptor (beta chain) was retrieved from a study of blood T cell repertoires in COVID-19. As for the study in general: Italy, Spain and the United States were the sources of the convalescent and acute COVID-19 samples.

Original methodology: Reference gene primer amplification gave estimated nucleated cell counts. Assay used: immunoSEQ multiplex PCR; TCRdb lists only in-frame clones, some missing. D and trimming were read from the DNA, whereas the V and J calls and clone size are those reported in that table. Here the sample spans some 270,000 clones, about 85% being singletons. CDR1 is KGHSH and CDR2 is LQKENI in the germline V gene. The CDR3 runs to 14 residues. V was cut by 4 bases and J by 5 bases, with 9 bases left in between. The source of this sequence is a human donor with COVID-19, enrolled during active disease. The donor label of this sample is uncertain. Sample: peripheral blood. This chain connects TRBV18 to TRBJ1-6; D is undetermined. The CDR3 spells CASSQEAHNSPLHF. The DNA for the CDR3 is TGTGCCAGCTCACAGGAGGCCCATAATTCACCCCTCCACTTT.